These 31 T cell receptor beta chains were sequenced from one sample in a study of blood T cell repertoires in COVID-19. Assay used: immunoSEQ multiplex PCR; TCRdb lists only in-frame clones, some missing. The table includes around 390,000 clones, 87% detected once. Input material: PBMCs or T cells enriched from blood (not recorded which). Receptor source: a woman in her fifties or sixties who had recovered from COVID-19.

The chain recombines TRBV18 with TRBJ1-2; 9 bases are shared with TRBD1. The V gene end was trimmed by 3 bases and the J gene end by 1 base; junction bases not matched to a gene: 3. The germline CDR1 and CDR2 sequences are KGHSH and LQKENI. CDR3 length equals 15 residues. CDR3 region: CASSPGQGVNYGYTF. DNA of the CDR3: TGTGCCAGCTCACCGGGACAGGGCGTTAACTATGGCTACACCTTC.

This clone was observed once. This CDR3 reads CASSELTGGYNEQFF. Here the CDR3 DNA reads TGTGCCAGCAGTGAACTGACAGGGGGCTACAATGAGCAGTTCTTC. The chain recombines TRBV6-1 with TRBJ2-1; TRBD1 matches at 9 bases. Germline V gene data show CDR1 as MNHNS and CDR2 as SASEGT. V was clipped by 2 bases and J by 3 bases; unmatched bases: 2. This CDR3 has 15 amino acids.

CDR3 in amino acids: CAWSPGVSRGNTIYF. CDR3 bases: TGTGCCTGGAGTCCAGGGGTCTCTCGCGGAAACACCATATATTTT. The chain links TRBV30 to TRBJ1-3; possible D gene TRBD1, 6 bases. Trimming took off 2 bases at V and 4 bases at J, with 15 bases between the two ends. CDR3 length equals 15 residues. CDR1 and CDR2 from the germline V gene are GTSNPN and SVGIG (reference sequence).

This clone was found many times. The chain employs TRBV19 and TRBJ2-3; D is unclear. Deletions cut 3 bases from V and 3 bases from J, with 4 bases between. CDR3 length equals 12 residues. The germline V gene has CDR1 LNHDA and CDR2 SQIVND (reference sequence). The DNA for the CDR3 is TGTGCCAGTAGTATCGGTACAGATACGCAGTATTTT. Translating gives CASSIGTDTQYF.

The rearrangement joins TRBV19 to TRBJ1-2; D is possibly TRBD1 (5 bases). The CDR3 sequence is 14 residues long. V lost 6 bases and J lost 5, with 16 bases in between. Per germline, CDR1 LNHDA and CDR2 SQIVND (reference sequence). CDR3 DNA: TGTGCCAGTAGCCCTGGAGGGGTTTCTTATGGCTACACCTTC. This translates into CASSPGGVSYGYTF.

The chain combines TRBV12-3 or TRBV12-4 with TRBJ2-5; the D is unclear. The CDR3 extends over 12 amino acids. V dropped 3 bases and J dropped 5 bases, with 7 bases sitting between them. The CDR3 region is CASSLGWETQYF. The CDR3, as DNA: TGTGCCAGCAGTTTGGGCTGGGAGACCCAGTACTTC.

This clone was detected a few times. The CDR3 nucleotides read TGCGCCAGCAGCCATAGACAGGGGGTTCACACTGAAGCTTTCTTT. Translating it yields CASSHRQGVHTEAFF. The V gene is TRBV4-3, the J gene TRBJ1-1; 9 bases align to TRBD1. The CDR3 consists of 15 residues. CDR1 is LGHNA and CDR2 is YSLEER in the germline V gene. V dropped 3 bases and J dropped 3; count of bases not matched to a gene: 5.

The V gene is TRBV2, the J gene TRBJ1-4; 7 bases match TRBD1. Trimming took 6 bases from V and 7 from J; bases not matched to a gene: 11. CDR3 size: 15 residues. Germline V gives CDR1 SNHLY, CDR2 FYNNEI. The CDR3 region is CASRTKQGTGEKLFF. The CDR3 coding sequence is TGTGCCAGCAGGACAAAACAGGGGACGGGTGAAAAACTGTTTTTT.

The chain combines TRBV2 with TRBJ1-2, with TRBD1 identical over 7 bases. The V gene end was trimmed by 4 bases and the J gene end by 4 bases; junction bases not matched to a gene: 3. The CDR3 is made up of 13 amino acids. Germline CDR1 reads SNHLY; CDR2 reads FYNNEI. The CDR3 reads CASSGDSIYGYTF. For the CDR3, the DNA is TGTGCCAGCAGTGGGGACAGCATCTATGGCTACACCTTC.

This clone was seen only a few times. V gene TRBV7-3 combines with J gene TRBJ1-1, with 12 positions matching TRBD1. J gave up 5 bases and V 5 bases, and 9 bases lay outside the gene matches. This CDR3 comprises 16 residues. Germline loops: CDR1 SGHTA, CDR2 FQGTGA. The CDR3 here is CASSLWDRGHRTEAFF. The CDR3 DNA is TGTGCCAGCAGCCTGTGGGACAGGGGGCATCGAACTGAAGCTTTCTTT.

This chain links TRBV10-2 with TRBJ2-1; the match to TRBD2 covers 9 bases. Germline V gives CDR1 WSHSY, CDR2 SAAADI. V gave up 5 bases and J gave up 0 bases; unmatched junction bases: 5. This CDR3 comprises 16 residues. This CDR3 is CASSPAGGNSYNEQFF. The CDR3 nucleotides are TGCGCCAGCAGTCCGGCGGGGGGGAACTCCTACAATGAGCAGTTCTTC.

This clone was picked up a small number of times. This rearrangement joins TRBV5-1 to TRBJ1-2; D uncertain. The CDR3 extends over 11 amino acids. Germline V gene lookup returns CDR1 SGHRS and CDR2 YFSETQ. With 0 bases removed from V and 7 bases from J, the gap between germline ends came to 4 bases. The CDR3 DNA follows: TGCGCCAGCAGCTTGGACTCTGGCTACACCTTC. As protein: CASSLDSGYTF.

J is TRBJ2-7 and V is TRBV5-1; D ambiguous. The germline V gene encodes CDR1 SGHRS and CDR2 YFSETQ. The CDR3 loop spans 14 amino acids. V was pared by 1 base and J by 2 bases, with 10 bases between. CDR3 loop: CASSLITPAYEQYF. For the CDR3, the DNA is TGCGCCAGCAGCTTGATAACACCTGCCTACGAGCAGTACTTC.

In this sample, this clone turned up once. The CDR3 region is CASRDRGWDTQYF. CDR3 nucleotide sequence: TGTGCCAGTAGGGACAGGGGTTGGGATACGCAGTATTTT. This sequence joins TRBV2 and TRBJ2-3, with TRBD1 identical over 10 bases. CDR1 SNHLY and CDR2 FYNNEI come from the germline V gene. The CDR3 extends over 13 amino acids. The V segment lost 9 bases and the J segment 6 bases; nucleotides outside the gene matches: 6.

This clone was detected only a few times. This sequence joins TRBV27 and TRBJ1-1; D perhaps matches TRBD1 (6 bases). Germline V gene data show CDR1 as MNHEY and CDR2 as SMNVEV (reference sequence). This CDR3 region has 15 residues. Trimming took off 6 bases at V and 3 bases at J, with 17 bases between the two ends. The DNA of the CDR3 is TGTGCCAGCAGAGTTTGGGGGGGGGCCCACACTGAAGCTTTCTTT. It codes for CASRVWGGAHTEAFF.

V is TRBV5-6 and J is TRBJ1-2; D is possibly TRBD1 (5 bases). Germline V gives CDR1 SGHDT, CDR2 YYEEEE. V lost 1 base and J 8 bases, leaving 21 bases between the germline ends. This CDR3 is built from 16 residues. The CDR3 here is CASSLRFGWQGAGYTF. The CDR3 coding sequence is TGTGCCAGCAGCTTGAGATTCGGGTGGCAGGGTGCAGGCTACACCTTC.

This chain links TRBV7-9 with TRBJ2-7; the match to TRBD2 covers 11 bases. The CDR3 is 17 amino acids. Germline lookup yields CDR1 SEHNR and CDR2 FQNEAQ (reference sequence). J was trimmed by 1 base and V by 6 bases; bases with no gene match: 11. CDR3 sequence (DNA): TGTGCCAGCAGTAGCGGGGGGGGCCGGCCCCTATCCTACGAGCAGTACTTC. Its translation is CASSSGGGRPLSYEQYF.

The gene calls are TRBV6-5 and TRBJ2-1; 13 nucleotides agree with TRBD2. Germline CDR1 and CDR2: MNHEY and SVGAGI. The trim removed 9 bases at V and 8 bases at J, leaving 7 bases unmatched. The CDR3 spans 14 residues. The CDR3 sequence is CASALAGGSDEQFF. The DNA for the CDR3 is TGTGCCAGTGCACTAGCGGGGGGGTCGGATGAGCAGTTCTTC.

The V gene is TRBV7-3, the J gene TRBJ2-1, with D maybe TRBD1 (7 bases). The CDR3 has 13 amino acids. V lost 6 bases and J lost 8, with 14 bases in between. Germline V gene data show CDR1 as SGHTA and CDR2 as FQGTGA. The CDR3 DNA follows: TGTGCCAGCAGTACCCAGGGGGGCGATGAGCAGTTCTTC. This encodes CASSTQGGDEQFF.

This chain joins TRBV2 and TRBJ1-2; 12 nucleotides agree with TRBD1. The J segment lost 1 base and the V segment lost 6 bases, leaving 6 bases of the junction unmatched. Germline V gene data show CDR1 as SNHLY and CDR2 as FYNNEI. CDR3 length equals 16 residues. Here the CDR3 reads CASSGDRGPFNYGYTF. CDR3 bases: TGTGCCAGCAGCGGGGACAGGGGGCCCTTTAACTATGGCTACACCTTC.

V and J are TRBV19 and TRBJ1-5; D is possibly TRBD1 (5 bases). The CDR3 sequence is 13 residues long. Trimming took off 6 bases at V and 0 bases at J, with 6 bases between the two ends. CDR1 is LNHDA, CDR2 SQIVND, per germline (reference sequence). The CDR3, as DNA: TGTGCCAGTAGCGGACATAGCAATCAGCCCCAGCATTTT. This sequence encodes CASSGHSNQPQHF. Complete variable domain (other parts from reference TRBV19 and TRBJ1-5): DGGITQSPKYLFRKEGQNVTLSCEQNLNHDAMYWYRQDPGQGLRLIYYSQIVNDFQKGDIAEGYSVSREKKESFPLTVTSAQKNPTAFYLCASSGHSNQPQHFGDGTRLSIL.

This clone was seen a few times. This chain joins TRBV3-1 (or the pseudogene TRBV3-2) and TRBJ1-6; 8 bases agree with TRBD1. This CDR3 has 13 amino acids. Germline CDR1 reads LGHDT; CDR2 reads YNNKEL (reference sequence). V dropped 2 bases and J dropped 11; count of bases not matched to a gene: 2. The CDR3 DNA reads TGTGCCAGCAGCCAACCGACAGGGGCACCCCTCCACTTT. Protein sequence: CASSQPTGAPLHF.

The rearrangement uses TRBV20-1 and TRBJ2-7; tentative D call: TRBD1 (6 bases). V was clipped by 5 bases and J by 0 bases, with 11 bases between them. There are 13 residues in the CDR3. Germline V CDR1 and CDR2: DFQATT, SNEGSKA (reference sequence). The CDR3 region has the DNA TGCAGTGCTCGTGGACAGAGCTCCTACGAGCAGTACTTC. Residues: CSARGQSSYEQYF.

This rearrangement joins TRBV9 to TRBJ2-1; TRBD2 aligns across 13 bases. Germline CDR1 reads SGDLS; CDR2 reads YYNGEE. Trimming removed 3 bases from V and 7 bases from J; junction bases left unmatched: 7. The CDR3 length is 16 residues. The CDR3 is CASSGGLAGAPNEQFF. As DNA, the CDR3 is TGTGCCAGCAGCGGTGGACTAGCGGGGGCCCCGAATGAGCAGTTCTTC.

The V and J genes are TRBV7-2 and TRBJ1-2; a possible D gene is TRBD1 (6 bases). Trimming cost V 6 bases and J 5 bases, with 19 bases left between them. Germline CDR1 and CDR2: SGHTA and FQGNSA. The CDR3 runs to 15 residues. The CDR3 DNA is TGTGCCAGCAGTCTAACAGGGACCGTGATGTATGGCTACACCTTC. Its protein is CASSLTGTVMYGYTF.

The chain couples TRBV27 to TRBJ1-1, with D possibly being TRBD1 (5 bases). V lost 5 bases to trimming and J lost 2 bases, with 21 bases between them. Germline V gene lookup returns CDR1 MNHEY and CDR2 SMNVEV (reference sequence). The CDR3 is 17 residues long. This chain's CDR3 is CASSEERPTEINTEAFF. The CDR3 bases are TGTGCCAGCAGTGAGGAAAGGCCGACAGAAATAAACACTGAAGCTTTCTTT.

The rearrangement uses TRBV14 and TRBJ1-6, with 7 positions matching TRBD1. Germline V CDR1 and CDR2: SGHDN, FVKESK. V was clipped by 4 bases and J by 7 bases; unmatched bases: 7. The CDR3 loop spans 15 amino acids. The CDR3 DNA follows: TGTGCCAGCAGCCCCAGACGACAGGGAAATTCACCCCTCCACTTT. Amino acid sequence: CASSPRRQGNSPLHF.

The rearrangement links TRBV11-3 to TRBJ2-7, with TRBD1 identical over 8 bases. Germline CDR1 is SGHNT and CDR2 is YENEEA. V lost 5 bases to trimming and J lost 5 bases; unmatched junction nucleotides: 23. The CDR3 runs to 19 residues. CDR3 nucleotide sequence: TGTGCCAGCAGCCCGAGAAGGCGGACAGGGCGCTTACCCGGCCACGAGCAGTACTTC. It translates to CASSPRRRTGRLPGHEQYF.

The chain uses TRBV27 and TRBJ1-4, with TRBD1 matching over 7 bases. This CDR3 is 13 amino acids long. V shed 6 bases, J shed 6 bases, and the junction held 4 bases outside the gene matches. Germline assignment: CDR1 MNHEY and CDR2 SMNVEV (reference sequence). The CDR3 region is CASRGQPYEKLFF. The CDR3 coding sequence is TGTGCCAGCAGGGGACAGCCCTATGAAAAACTGTTTTTT.

This chain connects TRBV5-5 to TRBJ2-1, with 9 nucleotides matching TRBD2. Germline V lookup: CDR1 SGHKS, CDR2 YYEKEE (reference sequence). The CDR3 sequence is 16 residues long. V was pared by 4 bases and J by 8 bases, with 13 bases of the junction left unmatched. For the CDR3, the DNA is TGTGCCAGCAGCGCTGGACTAGCGATAATACCTCATGAGCAGTTCTTC. This translates into CASSAGLAIIPHEQFF.

The V gene is TRBV4-2, the J gene TRBJ2-2, with TRBD2 matching 11 bases. The V gene end was trimmed by 0 bases and the J gene end by 6 bases; junction bases not matched to a gene: 15. Looked up from germline, CDR1 is LGHNA and CDR2 is YNFKEQ. The CDR3 runs to 20 residues. CDR3 bases: TGTGCCAGCAGCCAAGACCGGGACAGGCTCCTAGCGGGGGGTCCCGGGGAGCTGTTTTTT. This codes for CASSQDRDRLLAGGPGELFF.